This TCR beta chain was documented in a study of T-cell memory formation after mild COVID-19. Study-wide results and limits: Within pre-infection memory, some responding clones were found, suggesting cross-reactive memory joined.

Germline values: CDR1 KGHSH, CDR2 LQKENI. CDR3 length: 15 amino acids. The V and J ends lost 0 bases and 9 bases, in that order; junction bases with no gene match: 5. MiXCR, applied by TCRdb to the 5' RACE reads, yields one record per CDR3 protein. Among tens of thousands of distinct CDR3 sequences listed, 20% to 30% were seen once. To note about this clonotype: Its specificity is unknown.

The sequenced sample consisted of PBMCs or a T cell subset sorted from them (not recorded which). The TCR was taken from a man aged 18 to 35 who had mild COVID-19 (a few samples of this study predate the infection). Cell type and time point are not known. The chain uses TRBV18 and TRBJ2-1; 10 bases are a match to TRBD2. CDR3 nucleotide sequence: TGTGCCAGCTCACCACCCCAGCGGGGGGGCGGTGAGCAGTTCTTC. It yields the protein CASSPPQRGGGEQFF. The full variable domain, in which reference TRBV18 and TRBJ2-1 provide the parts outside the CDR3, is NAGVMQNPRHLVRRRGQEARLRCSPMKGHSHVYWYRQLPEEGLKFMVYLQKENIIDESGMPKERFSAEFPKEGPSILRIQQVVRGDSAAYFCASSPPQRGGGEQFFGPGTRLTVL.